This T cell receptor beta chain was identified in a study of T cell changes during pregnancy in multiple sclerosis. This CDR3 contains 14 residues. Germline V gives CDR1 SGHDT, CDR2 YYEEEE. The junction had 12 bases not matched to a gene; V was cut back by 4 bases and J by 10 bases. The assay was immunoSEQ multiplex PCR, and TCRdb's table has in-frame clones only and misses some. The table shows 45,000 to 55,000 clones, with about nine tenths occurring only once. The chain links TRBV5-6 to TRBJ1-1, with TRBD1 matching over 8 bases. This sample comprised CD4+ T cells from peripheral blood mononuclear cells, obtained after pregnancy. The origin of this receptor is a female donor in good health, enrolled as a control in a pregnancy study. CDR3 nucleotides: TGTGCCAGCAGCCGATTGGGACAGGAGGTCAGAGCTTTCTTT. Its protein is CASSRLGQEVRAFF.